The source of this T cell receptor (beta chain) is a study of metastatic and nonmetastatic thyroid tumors. Regarding the study as a whole: Significantly higher TCR beta diversity was reportedly seen in malignant thyroid tumors than benign nodules, in blood and tumor.

Germline CDR1 reads SGHTA; CDR2 reads FQGTGA. The length of the CDR3 is 14 residues. The ends lost 2 bases at V and 6 bases at J; junction bases unmatched: 5. MiXCR re-clonotyped the PCR reads for TCRdb. The data hold 53,000 or so clones, with 20% observed a single time. Among the patients, none had received any treatment before thyroid surgery. This clone was recorded many times. Its matching antigen is unknown. The sample carries other DNA sequences with the same CDR3. This receptor was identified in a female donor with papillary thyroid cancer or a benign thyroid nodule (not recorded which). Some clones in this sample may be carry-over from other donors' samples. The sequenced sample was blood. This chain links TRBV7-3 with TRBJ2-3; 7 positions agree with TRBD2. The CDR3 protein is CASSLGTRGDTQYF. The DNA for the CDR3 is TGTGCCAGCAGCTTAGGGACGCGGGGGGATACGCAGTATTTT.